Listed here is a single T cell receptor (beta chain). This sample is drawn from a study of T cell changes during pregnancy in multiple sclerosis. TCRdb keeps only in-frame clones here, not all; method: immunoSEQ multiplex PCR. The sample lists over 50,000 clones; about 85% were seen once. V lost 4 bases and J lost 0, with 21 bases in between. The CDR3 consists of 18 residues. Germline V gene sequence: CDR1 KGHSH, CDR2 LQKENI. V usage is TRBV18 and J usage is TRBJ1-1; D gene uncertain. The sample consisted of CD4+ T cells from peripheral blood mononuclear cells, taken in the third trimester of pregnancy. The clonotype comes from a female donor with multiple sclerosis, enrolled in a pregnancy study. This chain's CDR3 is CASSLLLAGSGMNTEAFF. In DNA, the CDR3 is TGTGCCAGCTCACTACTCTTAGCGGGATCGGGGATGAACACTGAAGCTTTCTTT.